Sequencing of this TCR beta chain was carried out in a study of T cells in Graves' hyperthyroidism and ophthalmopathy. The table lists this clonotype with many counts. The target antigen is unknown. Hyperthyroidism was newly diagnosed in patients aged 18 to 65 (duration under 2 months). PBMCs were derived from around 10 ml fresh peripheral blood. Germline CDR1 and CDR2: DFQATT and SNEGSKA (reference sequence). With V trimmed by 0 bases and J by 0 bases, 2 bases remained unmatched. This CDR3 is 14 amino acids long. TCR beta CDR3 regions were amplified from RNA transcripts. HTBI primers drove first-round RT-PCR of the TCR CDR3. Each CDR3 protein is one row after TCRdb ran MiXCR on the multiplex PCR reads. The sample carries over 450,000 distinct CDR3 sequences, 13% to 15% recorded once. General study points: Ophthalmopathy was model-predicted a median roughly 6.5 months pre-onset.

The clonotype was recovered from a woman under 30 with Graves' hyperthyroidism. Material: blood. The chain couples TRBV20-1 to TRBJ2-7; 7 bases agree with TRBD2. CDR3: CSAREGGSSYEQYF. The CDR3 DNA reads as TGCAGTGCTAGAGAAGGCGGGAGCTCCTACGAGCAGTACTTC.